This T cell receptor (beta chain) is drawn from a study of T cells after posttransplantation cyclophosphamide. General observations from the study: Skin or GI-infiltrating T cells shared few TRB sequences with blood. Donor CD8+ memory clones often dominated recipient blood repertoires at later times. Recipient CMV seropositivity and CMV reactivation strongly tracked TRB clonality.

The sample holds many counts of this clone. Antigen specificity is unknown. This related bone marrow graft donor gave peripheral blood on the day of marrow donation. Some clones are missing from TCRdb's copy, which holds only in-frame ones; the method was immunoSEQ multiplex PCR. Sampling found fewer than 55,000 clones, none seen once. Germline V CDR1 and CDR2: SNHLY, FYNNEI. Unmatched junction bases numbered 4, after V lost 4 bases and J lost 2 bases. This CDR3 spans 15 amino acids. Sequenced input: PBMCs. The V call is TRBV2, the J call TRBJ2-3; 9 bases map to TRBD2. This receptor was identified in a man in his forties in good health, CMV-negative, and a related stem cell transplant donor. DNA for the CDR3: TGTGCCAGCAGTGGTAGCGGGGGATTCACAGATACGCAGTATTTT. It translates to CASSGSGGFTDTQYF.